Following are 29 T cell receptor beta chains from one sample sequenced in a study of CD8 T cells in Susac syndrome. Random hexamers primed reverse transcription of roughly 0.5 to 1 ug RNA. From the immunoSEQ multiplex PCR reads, TCRdb called clonotypes with MiXCR, one entry per CDR3 protein. In the table there are a few hundred thousand distinct CDR3 sequences, around 90% of which are singletons. Sequencing input: CD4+ T cells from PBMCs. The receptors originated from a human donor with multiple sclerosis.

The rearrangement uses TRBV29-1 and TRBJ2-4; weak D call: TRBD1 (7 bases). Germline lookup yields CDR1 SQVTM and CDR2 ANQGSEA. Trimming removed 6 bases at V and 7 bases at J, with 16 bases between. The CDR3 covers 13 residues. CDR3: CSVPEEGANIQYF. Written as DNA, the CDR3 is TGCAGCGTCCCCGAGGAGGGGGCGAACATTCAGTACTTC. Variable domain in full (rest from reference TRBV29-1 and TRBJ2-4): SAVISQKPSRDICQRGTSLTIQCQVDSQVTMMFWYRQQPGQSLTLIATANQGSEATYESGFVIDKFPISRPNLTFSTLTVSNMSPEDSSIYLCSVPEEGANIQYFGAGTRLSVL.

CDR3 bases: TGCAGTGCTCTTCTAGCGGGGGGGGCCAATGAGCAGTTCTTC. Protein product: CSALLAGGANEQFF. The chain joins TRBV20-1 to TRBJ2-1; 12 bases align to TRBD2. The CDR3 covers 14 residues. In germline, CDR1 is DFQATT, CDR2 SNEGSKA (reference sequence). The V segment lost 5 bases and the J segment 6 bases; nucleotides outside the gene matches: 5.

The CDR3 sequence: CASSLGSGWGRGGELFF. CDR3 in DNA: TGTGCCAGCAGCTTAGGGTCCGGTTGGGGAAGGGGCGGGGAGCTGTTTTTT. V and J are TRBV7-2 and TRBJ2-2, with D possibly being TRBD1 (5 bases). V lost 1 base and J 7 bases, leaving 19 bases between the germline ends. The CDR3 sequence is 17 residues long. CDR1 and CDR2 (germline): SGHTA, FQGNSA.

Written as DNA, the CDR3 is TGTGCCAGCAGGATGACTAGCTCCGGTACGCAGTATTTT. Protein sequence: CASRMTSSGTQYF. The rearrangement uses TRBV7-8 and TRBJ2-3, with 7 bases lining up with TRBD2. Germline V CDR1 and CDR2: SGHVS, FQNEAQ. This CDR3 region has 13 residues. V lost 6 bases to trimming and J lost 8 bases; unmatched junction nucleotides: 8.

V usage is TRBV30 and J usage is TRBJ2-7, with D possibly being TRBD1 or TRBD2 (6 bases each). Germline-derived CDR1 and CDR2 are GTSNPN and SVGIG (reference sequence). CDR3 length equals 16 residues. V lost 3 bases to trimming and J lost 0 bases, with 18 bases between them. In nucleotides, the CDR3 is TGTGCCTGGAGAGATGGACAGACTAGGAGCTCCTACGAGCAGTACTTC. Translated, it gives CAWRDGQTRSSYEQYF.

Notes on this clonotype: Relative to the germline gene, one junction end is altered; a read error may explain this. This chain joins TRBV30 and TRBJ1-4; TRBD1 agrees at 7 bases. Germline V gene data show CDR1 as GTSNPN and CDR2 as SVGIG (reference sequence). CDR3 size: 14 residues. As DNA, the CDR3 is TGTGCCTGGTGTTCCGGGACAGAGAATGGAAAACTGTTTTTT. Amino acids: CAWCSGTENGKLFF.

This clonotype showed up just once. V is TRBV10-3 and J is TRBJ2-1; 14 positions agree with TRBD2. V lost 6 bases to trimming and J lost 2 bases; unmatched junction nucleotides: 12. Germline V lookup: CDR1 ENHRY, CDR2 SYGVKD. The CDR3 spans 19 residues. CDR3 DNA: TGTGCCATCAGCGGGAGAGGGACTAGCGGGAGTACCACCTACAATGAGCAGTTCTTC. Translating it yields CAISGRGTSGSTTYNEQFF.

V and J are TRBV7-9 and TRBJ2-1; D not resolved. CDR3 size: 10 residues. Germline loops: CDR1 SEHNR, CDR2 FQNEAQ (reference sequence). V lost 5 bases, J lost 5 bases, and 1 base lay in between. The CDR3 region has the DNA TGTGCCAGCAGCCACAATGAGCAGTTCTTC. It encodes CASSHNEQFF.

The V and J genes are TRBV3-1 and TRBJ2-6; D unresolved. The CDR3 runs 18 residues. V was shortened by 0 bases and J by 0 bases, with 12 bases between the two germline ends. Germline CDR1 LGHDT, CDR2 YNNKEL (reference sequence). CDR3: CASSQEAAGYSGANVLTF. In DNA form, the CDR3 reads TGTGCCAGCAGCCAAGAGGCAGCCGGCTACTCTGGGGCCAACGTCCTGACTTTC.

The chain recombines TRBV20-1 with TRBJ1-3, with a weak D call TRBD1 (5 bases). Germline lookup yields CDR1 DFQATT and CDR2 SNEGSKA (reference sequence). V was cut by 7 bases and J by 3 bases, with 10 bases left in between. The CDR3 spans 12 residues. The CDR3 is CSVPRVGNTIYF. In DNA, the CDR3 is TGCAGTGTTCCCAGGGTTGGAAACACCATATATTTT.

V and J are TRBV4-2 and TRBJ1-1; D uncertain. The CDR3 covers 14 residues. Looked up from germline, CDR1 is LGHNA and CDR2 is YNFKEQ. Deletions cut 3 bases from V and 2 bases from J, with 10 bases between. CDR3 sequence (DNA): TGTGCCAGCAGCCAGTTTTTAGCCAACACTGAAGCTTTCTTT. It yields the protein CASSQFLANTEAFF.

The chain combines TRBV24-1 with TRBJ2-3; TRBD1 aligns across 10 bases. CDR3 size: 17 residues. Germline V lookup: CDR1 KGHDR, CDR2 SFDVKD. Germline trimming cut 5 bases from V and 0 bases from J; bases unmatched to any gene: 7. CDR3 DNA: TGTGCCACCAGTGGGATTGAGGACAGGGGGAGCACAGATACGCAGTATTTT. It is translated as CATSGIEDRGSTDTQYF.

Written as DNA, the CDR3 is TGTGCCAGCAGCCAGTACCAGCAGCGGGGGGTAACAGATACGCAGTATTTT. This gives the protein CASSQYQQRGVTDTQYF. This rearrangement joins TRBV3-1 to TRBJ2-3; 9 bases fit TRBD2. V lost 3 bases and J lost 3; bases outside the gene matches: 10. This CDR3 is built from 17 residues. Germline CDR1 reads LGHDT; CDR2 reads YNNKEL (reference sequence).

The chain links TRBV5-1 to TRBJ2-1; the D gene is possibly TRBD1 (5 bases). CDR3 length: 14 residues. V was cut by 4 bases and J by 8 bases, with 16 bases left in between. Germline V gene lookup returns CDR1 SGHRS and CDR2 YFSETQ. The chain's CDR3 is CASSRDSRFDEQFF. The CDR3 DNA sequence: TGCGCCAGCAGCCGTGACAGTAGGTTCGATGAGCAGTTCTTC.

This clonotype has just one count. The chain uses TRBV19 and TRBJ1-2, with D tentatively TRBD1 (6 bases). The germline V and J ends were trimmed by 1 base and 4 bases, with 13 bases remaining between them. Germline-derived CDR1 and CDR2 are LNHDA and SQIVND (reference sequence). CDR3 length: 15 amino acids. The CDR3 reads CASSIGGGRGYGYTF. The CDR3 nucleotides are TGTGCCAGTAGTATAGGGGGGGGCCGGGGCTATGGCTACACCTTC.

This clonotype was detected once. This CDR3 reads CASRGDSLQGQYF. CDR3 nucleotides: TGTGCCAGCAGGGGGGACTCCCTACAGGGGCAGTACTTC. The J gene is TRBJ2-7, the V gene TRBV12-3 or TRBV12-4; D might be TRBD1 or TRBD2, each matching 6 bases. The CDR3 extends over 13 amino acids. With 6 bases removed from V and 9 bases from J, the gap between germline ends came to 18 bases.

The J gene is TRBJ2-4, the V gene TRBV28; D might be TRBD1 or TRBD2, each matching 5 bases. The CDR3 totals 15 residues. CDR1 and CDR2 from the germline V gene are MDHEN and SYDVKM. With 10 bases removed from V and 3 bases from J, the gap between germline ends came to 19 bases. CDR3: CATSGVGGFKNIQYF. The CDR3 DNA reads as TGTGCCACCTCTGGGGTTGGGGGATTCAAAAACATTCAGTACTTC.

This sequence joins TRBV11-3 and TRBJ2-5; the D gene is possibly TRBD1 (9 bases). Deletions cut 5 bases from V and 5 bases from J, with 21 bases between. The CDR3 covers 16 residues. Germline lookup yields CDR1 SGHNT and CDR2 YENEEA. CDR3 protein: CASSVREGTGHETQYF. DNA for the CDR3: TGTGCCAGCAGCGTTCGGGAGGGGACAGGGCACGAGACCCAGTACTTC.

The chain carries TRBV27 and TRBJ2-7, with 10 bases that match TRBD2. Losses at the gene ends were 2 bases for V and 2 bases for J; bases not matched to a gene: 3. The CDR3 totals 15 residues. Germline V gene data show CDR1 as MNHEY and CDR2 as SMNVEV (reference sequence). This chain's CDR3 is CASSLLAGATYEQYF. DNA for the CDR3: TGTGCCAGCAGTTTACTAGCGGGGGCCACCTACGAGCAGTACTTC.

This chain connects TRBV20-1 to TRBJ2-3; TRBD1 or TRBD2 may be the D gene (5 bases each). Looked up from germline, CDR1 is DFQATT and CDR2 is SNEGSKA (reference sequence). CDR3 length equals 15 residues. V lost 0 bases and J 1 base, leaving 11 bases between the germline ends. The CDR3 loop is CSARDPGAGTDTQYF. CDR3 DNA sequence: TGCAGTGCTAGAGATCCCGGGGCTGGCACAGATACGCAGTATTTT.

V gene TRBV6-2 or TRBV6-3 combines with J gene TRBJ1-2, with unresolved D. The CDR3 has 14 amino acids. V gave up 2 bases and J gave up 7 bases, with 14 bases separating them. Germline assignment: CDR1 MNHEY and CDR2 SVGEGT. In DNA form, the CDR3 reads TGTGCCAGCAGTTACACCGTGGGTTGGCCTGGCTACACCTTC. It specifies CASSYTVGWPGYTF.

V and J are TRBV6-5 and TRBJ1-1; 7 positions match TRBD1. The V gene end was trimmed by 8 bases and the J gene end by 7 bases; junction bases not matched to a gene: 4. The CDR3 consists of 11 residues. CDR1 is MNHEY, CDR2 SVGAGI, per germline. CDR3 nucleotide sequence: TGTGCCAGCCTGAGGGACAGTGAAGCTTTCTTT. It codes for CASLRDSEAFF.

This chain joins TRBV5-1 and TRBJ1-1; 8 positions agree with TRBD1. CDR3 size: 16 residues. Losses at the gene ends were 5 bases for V and 3 bases for J; bases not matched to a gene: 12. Germline loops: CDR1 SGHRS, CDR2 YFSETQ. Here the CDR3 reads CASRHSTGTGYTEAFF. DNA of the CDR3: TGCGCCAGCAGACATTCAACCGGGACAGGCTACACTGAAGCTTTCTTT.

V and J are TRBV6-6 and TRBJ2-2; possible D gene TRBD1, 5 bases. The germline V gene encodes CDR1 MNHNY and CDR2 SVGAGI (reference sequence). CDR3 length: 15 residues. V shed 0 bases and J shed 5 bases, with 10 bases lying between them. Written as DNA, the CDR3 is TGTGCCAGCAGTTACTCGGGCCAGGGAACCGGGGAGCTGTTTTTT. This translates into CASSYSGQGTGELFF.

This clonotype has just a few counts. V usage is TRBV6-2 or TRBV6-3 and J usage is TRBJ1-1; possibly TRBD1 for D (5 bases). V gave up 6 bases and J gave up 4 bases, with 9 bases separating them. CDR3 length: 12 residues. Germline CDR1 is MNHEY and CDR2 is SVGEGT. This CDR3 is CASRSGGTEAFF. CDR3 in DNA: TGTGCCAGCAGGTCTGGGGGCACTGAAGCTTTCTTT.

This chain links TRBV15 with TRBJ2-6; 9 bases map to TRBD1. Per the germline V gene, CDR1 is LNHNV and CDR2 is YYDKDF (reference sequence). The V and J ends lost 8 bases and 0 bases, in that order; junction bases with no gene match: 8. The CDR3 length is 17 residues. The DNA for the CDR3 is TGTGCCACCCAGCCCGGGACAGGGCTCTCTGGGGCCAACGTCCTGACTTTC. As protein: CATQPGTGLSGANVLTF.

The CDR3 DNA reads TGTGCCAGCAGCCTGCCGATCAGGCAGTACTTC. It translates to CASSLPIRQYF. The chain is built from TRBV5-8 and TRBJ2-7; D gene ambiguous. V was shortened by 4 bases and J by 9 bases, with 11 bases between the two germline ends. CDR1 is SGHTS, CDR2 YDEGEE, per germline. The CDR3 sequence is 11 residues long. Based on the CDR3 plus reference TRBV5-8 and TRBJ2-7, the full variable domain is EAGVTQSPTHLIKTRGQQATLRCSPISGHTSVYWYQQALGLGLQFLLWYDEGEERNRGNFPPRFSGRQFPNYSSELNVNALELEDSALYLCASSLPIRQYFGPGTRLTVT.

This chain joins TRBV12-3 or TRBV12-4 and TRBJ2-2; no clear D gene. The V gene lost 6 bases and the J gene lost 1 base, with 6 bases spanning the gap. This CDR3 region has 13 residues. CDR3 in DNA: TGTGCCAGCAGACAGCTGAACACCGGGGAGCTGTTTTTT. Its protein is CASRQLNTGELFF.

The chain couples TRBV6-2 or TRBV6-3 to TRBJ1-3; D uncertain. Trimming removed 3 bases from V and 1 base from J, with 4 bases in between. CDR1 and CDR2 from the germline V gene are MNHEY and SVGEGT. The CDR3 sequence is 13 residues long. CDR3 in DNA: TGTGCCAGCAGTTATGGGTCTGGAAACACCATATATTTT. Translating gives CASSYGSGNTIYF.